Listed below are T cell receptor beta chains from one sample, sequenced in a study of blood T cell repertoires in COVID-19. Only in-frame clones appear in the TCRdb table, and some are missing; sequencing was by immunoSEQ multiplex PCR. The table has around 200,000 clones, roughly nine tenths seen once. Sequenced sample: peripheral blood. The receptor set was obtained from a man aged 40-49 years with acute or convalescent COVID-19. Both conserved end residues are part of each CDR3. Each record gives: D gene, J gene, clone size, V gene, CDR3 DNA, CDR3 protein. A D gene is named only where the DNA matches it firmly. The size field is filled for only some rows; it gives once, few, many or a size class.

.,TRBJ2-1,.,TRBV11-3,TGTGCCAGCAGCCCCCGTACAAGGACTTCTGAGCAGTTCTTC,CASSPRTRTSEQFF
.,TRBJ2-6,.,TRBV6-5,TGTGCCAGCAGCCCCCAGGGAACAGGGGCCAACGTCCTGACTTTC,CASSPQGTGANVLTF
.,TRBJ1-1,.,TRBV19,TGTGCCAGTAGCCCCTTCGGAGGAGTGAACACTGAAGCTTTCTTT,CASSPFGGVNTEAFF
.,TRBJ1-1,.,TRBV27,TGTGCCAGCAGTCGCGGGAGTAACACTGAAGCTTTCTTT,CASSRGSNTEAFF
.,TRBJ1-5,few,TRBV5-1,TGCGCCAGCAGCTTGGGGTCGGGTCAGCCCCAGCATTTT,CASSLGSGQPQHF
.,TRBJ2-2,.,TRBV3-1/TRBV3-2,TGTGCCAGCAGCCAAGCGACCCCAACTAGCCTAGCCGGGGAGCTGTTTTTT,CASSQATPTSLAGELFF
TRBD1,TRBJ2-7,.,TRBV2,TGTGCCATAGACAGGGGGCACGAGCAGTACTTC,CAIDRGHEQYF
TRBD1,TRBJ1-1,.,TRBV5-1,TGCGCCAGCAGCGTAGGGACAGGGCGGGACACTGAAGCTTTCTTT,CASSVGTGRDTEAFF
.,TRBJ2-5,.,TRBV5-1,TGCGCCAGCAGCCCCCTCGCCGGGGGGCCAGAGACCCAGTACTTC,CASSPLAGGPETQYF
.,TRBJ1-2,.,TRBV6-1,TGTGCCAGCAGTGAAGGTTTGAGGACAGATGGCTACACCTTC,CASSEGLRTDGYTF
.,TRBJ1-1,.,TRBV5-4,TGTGCCAGCAGCTTGGCCACAGGGTTGACTGAAGCTTTCTTT,CASSLATGLTEAFF
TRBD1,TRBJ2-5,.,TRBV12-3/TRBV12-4,TGTGCCAGCAGAAGGGACAGCGAGACCCAGTACTTC,CASRRDSETQYF